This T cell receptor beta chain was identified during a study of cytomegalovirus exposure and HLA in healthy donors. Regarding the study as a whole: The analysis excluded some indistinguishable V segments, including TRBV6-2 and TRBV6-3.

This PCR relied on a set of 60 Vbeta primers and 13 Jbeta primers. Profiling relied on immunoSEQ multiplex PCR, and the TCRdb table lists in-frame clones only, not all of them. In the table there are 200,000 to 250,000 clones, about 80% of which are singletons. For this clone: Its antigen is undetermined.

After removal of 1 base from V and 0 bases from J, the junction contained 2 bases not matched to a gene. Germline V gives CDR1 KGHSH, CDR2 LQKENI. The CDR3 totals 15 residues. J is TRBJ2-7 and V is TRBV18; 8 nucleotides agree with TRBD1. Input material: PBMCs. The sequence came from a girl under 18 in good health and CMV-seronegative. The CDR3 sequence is CASSPLGTGSYEQYF. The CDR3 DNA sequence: TGTGCCAGCTCACCACTGGGGACAGGCTCCTACGAGCAGTACTTC.